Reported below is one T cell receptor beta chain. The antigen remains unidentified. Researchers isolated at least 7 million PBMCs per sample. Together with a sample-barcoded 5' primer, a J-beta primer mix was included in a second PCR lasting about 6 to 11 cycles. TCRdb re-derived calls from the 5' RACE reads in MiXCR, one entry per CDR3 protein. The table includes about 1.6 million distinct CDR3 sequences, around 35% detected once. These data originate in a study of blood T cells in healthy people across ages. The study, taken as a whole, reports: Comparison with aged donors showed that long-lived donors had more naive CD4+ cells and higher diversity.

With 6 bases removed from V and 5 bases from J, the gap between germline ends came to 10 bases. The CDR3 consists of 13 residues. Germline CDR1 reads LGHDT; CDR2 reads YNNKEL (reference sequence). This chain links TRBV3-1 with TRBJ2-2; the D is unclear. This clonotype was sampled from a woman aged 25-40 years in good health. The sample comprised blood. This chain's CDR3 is CASRQPRTGELFF. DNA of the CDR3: TGTGCCAGCAGACAGCCTCGAACCGGGGAGCTGTTTTTT.